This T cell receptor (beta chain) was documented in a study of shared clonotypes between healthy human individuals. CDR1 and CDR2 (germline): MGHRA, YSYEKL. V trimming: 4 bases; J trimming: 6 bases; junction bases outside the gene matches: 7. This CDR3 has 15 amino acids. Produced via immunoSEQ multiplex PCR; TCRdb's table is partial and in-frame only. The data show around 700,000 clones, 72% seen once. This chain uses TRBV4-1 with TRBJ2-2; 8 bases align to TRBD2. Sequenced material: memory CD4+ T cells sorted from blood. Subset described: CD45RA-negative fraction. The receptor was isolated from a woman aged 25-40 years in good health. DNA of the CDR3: TGCGCCAGCAGCCCCGGAATGACTAGCGCCGGGGAGCTGTTTTTT. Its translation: CASSPGMTSAGELFF.